The 15 T cell receptor beta chains below come from one sample, sequenced in a study of T cells and Merkel cell carcinoma outcomes. The protocol was immunoSEQ multiplex PCR, while the TCRdb copy is restricted to in-frame clones and leaves out a portion. Here the sample spans some 19,000 clones, 82% being singletons. Source material: tumor tissue from Merkel cell carcinoma. The receptor set was obtained from a human donor with Merkel cell carcinoma.

The chain recombines TRBV13 with TRBJ2-1; 9 positions match TRBD2. The CDR3 sequence is 18 residues long. From germline, CDR1 is PRHDT and CDR2 FYEKMQ (reference sequence). V lost 2 bases to trimming and J lost 5 bases; unmatched junction nucleotides: 13. The CDR3 loop reads CASSLLRGRGPGDNEQFF. Here the CDR3 DNA reads TGTGCCAGCAGCTTACTACGCGGGAGGGGCCCGGGGGACAATGAGCAGTTCTTC.

V is TRBV9 and J is TRBJ1-2; D is unresolved. V lost 0 bases to trimming and J lost 8 bases, with 20 bases between them. CDR1 and CDR2 from the germline V gene are SGDLS and YYNGEE. CDR3 length equals 16 residues. DNA for the CDR3: TGTGCCAGCAGCGTAGCCCAAGGACGCCCGGAAGACGGCTACACCTTC. It yields the protein CASSVAQGRPEDGYTF.

The V call is TRBV19, the J call TRBJ1-5; no reliable D call. The germline CDR1 and CDR2 sequences are LNHDA and SQIVND (reference sequence). The CDR3 consists of 14 residues. V shed 0 bases and J shed 7 bases, with 10 bases lying between them. CDR3: CASSIEAGRQPQHF. CDR3 nucleotide sequence: TGTGCCAGTAGTATAGAGGCGGGGAGGCAGCCCCAGCATTTT. The full variable domain, completed using reference TRBV19 and TRBJ1-5, is DGGITQSPKYLFRKEGQNVTLSCEQNLNHDAMYWYRQDPGQGLRLIYYSQIVNDFQKGDIAEGYSVSREKKESFPLTVTSAQKNPTAFYLCASSIEAGRQPQHFGDGTRLSIL.

This clone was seen a few times. The V and J genes are TRBV11-3 and TRBJ1-2; possibly TRBD1 for D (5 bases). There are 13 residues in the CDR3. Germline V gene data show CDR1 as SGHNT and CDR2 as YENEEA. Deletions cut 2 bases from V and 8 bases from J, with 12 bases between. The chain's CDR3 is CASSLRSWDGYTF. The CDR3 nucleotides are TGTGCCAGCAGCTTAAGGAGTTGGGACGGCTACACCTTC.

The V and J genes are TRBV28 and TRBJ2-7; 8 nucleotides align to TRBD2. Germline-derived CDR1 and CDR2 are MDHEN and SYDVKM. J lost 3 bases, V lost 3 bases, and 16 bases had no gene match. The CDR3 contains 18 residues. CDR3 DNA: TGTGCCAGCAGTTTGGGGTCCGGACCCTATAGCGGGAACTACGAGCAGTACTTC. It yields the protein CASSLGSGPYSGNYEQYF.

V is TRBV18 and J is TRBJ2-1; no clear D gene. In germline, CDR1 is KGHSH, CDR2 LQKENI. Trimming removed 2 bases from V and 5 bases from J, with 4 bases in between. This CDR3 comprises 12 residues. The DNA for the CDR3 is TGTGCCAGCTCACCAAGGAACAATGAGCAGTTCTTC. This codes for CASSPRNNEQFF.

This rearrangement joins TRBV27 to TRBJ2-1, with 13 bases matching TRBD2. Germline CDR1 is MNHEY and CDR2 is SMNVEV (reference sequence). The CDR3 is made up of 15 amino acids. V lost 6 bases, J lost 9 bases, and 8 bases stayed unmatched. This CDR3 is CASSQGLAGVSEQFF. The CDR3 DNA reads TGTGCCAGCAGCCAAGGACTAGCGGGAGTTTCTGAGCAGTTCTTC.

This clone was detected a few times. The chain joins TRBV5-1 to TRBJ2-3; possibly TRBD2 for D (6 bases). V lost 5 bases, J lost 4 bases, and 14 bases lay in between. CDR3 length equals 14 residues. Germline V gene sequence: CDR1 SGHRS, CDR2 YFSETQ. CDR3 protein: CASSMVRESDTQYF. The CDR3 DNA is TGCGCCAGCAGTATGGTTCGGGAGTCAGATACGCAGTATTTT.

V is TRBV23-1 and J is TRBJ2-2; D gene uncertain. TRBV23-1 is recorded as an ORF, its role being uncertain. This CDR3 spans 13 amino acids. The V end lost 7 bases, the J end lost 8 bases, and 14 bases lay between the germline ends. The CDR3 DNA reads TGCGCCAGCACTCCACATGTGAAGGGGGAGCTGTTTTTT. Its translation is CASTPHVKGELFF.

V is TRBV29-1 and J is TRBJ2-5; D gene ambiguous. This CDR3 region has 14 residues. Per the germline V gene, CDR1 is SQVTM and CDR2 is ANQGSEA. The ends were cut back, 8 bases at V and 0 bases at J, with 16 bases in the middle. The CDR3 sequence is CSTLGRANQETQYF. CDR3 DNA: TGCAGCACACTCGGCCGGGCCAACCAAGAGACCCAGTACTTC.

The chain carries TRBV5-1 and TRBJ1-1, with D possibly TRBD1 on 6 matching bases. This CDR3 has 14 amino acids. In germline, CDR1 is SGHRS, CDR2 YFSETQ. Deletions cut 3 bases from V and 6 bases from J, with 15 bases between. The CDR3 nucleotides read TGCGCCAGCAGCTCGGGACACTCTGGGGCTGAAGCTTTCTTT. It translates to CASSSGHSGAEAFF. Full variable domain (missing parts from reference TRBV5-1 and TRBJ1-1): KAGVTQTPRYLIKTRGQQVTLSCSPISGHRSVSWYQQTPGQGLQFLFEYFSETQRNKGNFPGRFSGRQFSNSRSEMNVSTLELGDSALYLCASSSGHSGAEAFFGQGTRLTVV.

About this clone itself: Its ends do not fully match the called genes, so a read error is possible. The chain employs TRBV19 and TRBJ1-2; the D gene is possibly TRBD1 (5 bases). Germline V gene lookup returns CDR1 LNHDA and CDR2 SQIVND (reference sequence). The CDR3 has 13 amino acids. The CDR3 loop is CASSISEGTGYTF. For the CDR3, the DNA is TGTGCCAGTAGTATATCGGAAGGGACCGGCTACACCTTT.

This clone was counted a few times. The chain carries TRBV7-9 and TRBJ1-5; D unresolved. V was trimmed by 2 bases and J by 3 bases, leaving 14 bases between them. Per the germline V gene, CDR1 is SEHNR and CDR2 is FQNEAQ (reference sequence). The CDR3 is made up of 16 amino acids. CDR3 residues: CASSLSEWGNNQPQHF. The DNA for the CDR3 is TGTGCCAGCAGCTTAAGCGAGTGGGGAAACAATCAGCCCCAGCATTTT.

The chain carries TRBV19 and TRBJ2-2, with D uncertain. Deletions cut 2 bases from V and 8 bases from J, with 18 bases between. The length of the CDR3 is 16 residues. In germline, CDR1 is LNHDA, CDR2 SQIVND (reference sequence). The CDR3 loop is CASSIQRAEERGELFF. CDR3 nucleotides: TGTGCCAGTAGTATACAACGGGCAGAAGAAAGGGGGGAGCTGTTTTTT.

The V call is TRBV7-9, the J call TRBJ1-2; D not certain. Trimming cost V 1 base and J 4 bases, with 16 bases left between them. Looked up from germline, CDR1 is SEHNR and CDR2 is FQNEAQ (reference sequence). The CDR3 has 16 amino acids. CDR3 DNA sequence: TGTGCCAGCAGCTTAGACTCCACACTAGTAATCTATGGCTACACCTTC. It translates to CASSLDSTLVIYGYTF.